The subject of this entry is one TCR beta chain. A 10-nucleotide random UMI tagged transcripts in template-switch 5'RACE cDNA synthesis. Over 160 million TCR-beta sequences from 15-18 subjects were obtained in each sequencing run. Using its own MiXCR run on the 5' RACE reads, TCRdb lists one record per CDR3 protein. This table has roughly 21,000 distinct CDR3 sequences, approximately 15% appearing once. This specimen comes from a study of neurological immune-mediated disorders. Whole-study context: Multiple sclerosis patients numbering approximately 34 comprised roughly 30 relapsing-remitting and 3 secondary progressive patients.

Germline V gene data show CDR1 as SNHLY and CDR2 as FYNNEI. Deletions cut 6 bases from V and 3 bases from J, with 5 bases between. The CDR3 runs to 11 residues. What was sequenced was CD8+ T cells from blood. The chain links TRBV2 to TRBJ1-1; weak D call: TRBD1 (5 bases). The TCR sequence derives from a woman aged 18-29 years with multiple sclerosis. The CDR3 protein is CASRGDTEAFF. The CDR3 DNA sequence: TGTGCCAGCAGAGGGGACACTGAAGCTTTCTTT.